This TCR beta chain was recorded in a study of human T cells and chemical hapten exposure. As the library was built, unique molecular identifiers were attached to individual cDNA molecules. TCRdb called the RACE reads again in MiXCR, with one record for every CDR3 protein. The table has nearly 55,000 distinct CDR3 sequences, about 10% seen once; the top ten hold over 1.5%. Time point noted: patch test 2, 6 weeks after DPC sensitization. Documented treatment: therapeutic diphenylcyclopropenone sensitization with weekly scalp DPC. The study enrolled 18 to 70-year-old alopecia patients suitable for DPC. This clonotype was detected many times. Trimming cost V 6 bases and J 2 bases; bases outside gene matches: 5. This CDR3 region has 15 residues. CDR1 is MGHDK, CDR2 SYGVNS, per germline.

This receptor was identified in a woman aged 45-60 years with alopecia areata. Some clones in this sample may be carry-over from other donors' samples. This specimen was whole blood, taken in connection with sensitization to the hapten diphenylcyclopropenone (DPC). The chain employs TRBV25-1 and TRBJ2-2; 8 nucleotides align to TRBD2. The CDR3 loop is CASSERGTNTGELFF. CDR3 sequence (DNA): TGTGCCAGCAGCGAGCGGGGGACCAACACCGGGGAGCTGTTTTTT.